Listed here are 16 T cell receptor beta chains from one sample, sequenced in a study of blood T cell repertoires in COVID-19. The method was immunoSEQ multiplex PCR; TCRdb's version includes in-frame clones alone and lacks a portion of them. The profile covers about 59,000 clones, with over 75% appearing a single time and 5.1% taken by the ten largest. Sequenced input: peripheral blood. These receptors all come from a man older than 75 in a cohort sampled during active COVID-19.

The chain couples TRBV7-2 to TRBJ2-7; 8 bases line up with TRBD2. The germline V gene has CDR1 SGHTA and CDR2 FQGNSA. V lost 3 bases and J lost 4; bases outside the gene matches: 14. The CDR3 is made up of 17 amino acids. The CDR3 region is CASSLRYGAGGRYEQYF. CDR3 coding DNA: TGTGCCAGCAGCTTGCGGTATGGGGCGGGGGGCCGGTACGAGCAGTACTTC. Together with reference TRBV7-2 and TRBJ2-7, the CDR3 gives the full variable domain: GAGVSQSPSNKVTEKGKDVELRCDPISGHTALYWYRQSLGQGLEFLIYFQGNSAPDKSGLPSDRFSAERTGGSVSTLTIQRTQQEDSAVYLCASSLRYGAGGRYEQYFGPGTRLTVT.

This clone appeared once. V and J are TRBV6-1 and TRBJ2-1; 9 bases agree with TRBD2. The CDR3 is 15 amino acids. The germline V gene encodes CDR1 MNHNS and CDR2 SASEGT. The junction had 6 bases not matched to a gene; V was cut back by 2 bases and J by 7 bases. CDR3 region: CASSEPGTSSNEQFF. The CDR3 bases are TGTGCCAGCAGTGAACCCGGGACTAGCAGTAATGAGCAGTTCTTC.

The gene calls are TRBV7-8 and TRBJ1-1; D uncertain. V dropped 1 base and J dropped 11 bases, with 14 bases sitting between them. This CDR3 spans 13 amino acids. Germline V gene sequence: CDR1 SGHVS, CDR2 FQNEAQ. DNA of the CDR3: TGTGCCAGCAGCTTAGGCGGGGTAACGGAGGCTTTCTTT. Its protein product is CASSLGGVTEAFF.

V and J are TRBV29-1 and TRBJ2-5, with D hard to call. V gave up 2 bases and J gave up 4 bases, with 5 bases separating them. The germline gives CDR1 SQVTM, CDR2 ANQGSEA. The CDR3 is made up of 11 amino acids. CDR3 protein: CSVEPRETQYF. For the CDR3, the DNA is TGCAGCGTTGAACCCCGAGAGACCCAGTACTTC.

V is TRBV7-3 and J is TRBJ2-1; 7 nucleotides match TRBD1. The CDR3 extends over 15 amino acids. Germline assignment: CDR1 SGHTA and CDR2 FQGTGA. Germline trimming cut 5 bases from V and 0 bases from J; bases unmatched to any gene: 4. CDR3 loop: CASSTDRASYNEQFF. The CDR3 coding sequence is TGTGCCAGCAGCACTGACAGGGCCTCCTACAATGAGCAGTTCTTC.

The chain combines TRBV5-6 with TRBJ1-1; possibly TRBD1 for D (6 bases). Germline lookup yields CDR1 SGHDT and CDR2 YYEEEE. There are 15 residues in the CDR3. Trimming shortened V by 1 base and J by 0 bases, and 10 bases separated the two germline ends. This CDR3 reads CASSLQGKMNTEAFF. The CDR3 coding sequence is TGTGCCAGCAGCTTGCAGGGGAAGATGAACACTGAAGCTTTCTTT.

The V gene is TRBV5-1, the J gene TRBJ1-1, with D unclear. Trimming removed 0 bases at V and 2 bases at J, with 11 bases between. The CDR3 is made up of 15 amino acids. Germline CDR1 SGHRS, CDR2 YFSETQ. The CDR3 coding sequence is TGCGCCAGCAGCTTGGAAGGAGGGCCAAACACTGAAGCTTTCTTT. Amino acid sequence: CASSLEGGPNTEAFF.

The rearrangement links TRBV5-4 to TRBJ1-2, with TRBD1 identical over 9 bases. In germline, CDR1 is SGHNT, CDR2 YYREEE (reference sequence). The CDR3 contains 12 residues. V gave up 2 bases and J gave up 10 bases; unmatched junction bases: 3. The DNA for the CDR3 is TGTGCCAGCAGCTTAAGGACAGGGGCCTACACCTTC. Encoded protein: CASSLRTGAYTF.

The chain carries TRBV19 and TRBJ2-2; weak D call: TRBD1 (5 bases). The CDR3 runs 15 residues. From germline, CDR1 is LNHDA and CDR2 SQIVND (reference sequence). Trimming stripped 0 bases from V and 5 bases from J, with 10 bases between. The CDR3 coding sequence is TGTGCCAGTAGTATAGAGGGGCCCTGGACCGGGGAGCTGTTTTTT. Translated: CASSIEGPWTGELFF. Full variable domain (outside the CDR3, taken from reference TRBV19 and TRBJ2-2): DGGITQSPKYLFRKEGQNVTLSCEQNLNHDAMYWYRQDPGQGLRLIYYSQIVNDFQKGDIAEGYSVSREKKESFPLTVTSAQKNPTAFYLCASSIEGPWTGELFFGEGSRLTVL.

The gene calls are TRBV7-2 and TRBJ1-1, with 8 positions matching TRBD1. V shed 4 bases and J 5 bases; nucleotides not matched to a gene: 6. This CDR3 spans 14 amino acids. In germline, CDR1 is SGHTA, CDR2 FQGNSA. CDR3: CASSSQGARTEAFF. CDR3 DNA sequence: TGTGCCAGCAGCTCCCAGGGGGCGCGGACTGAAGCTTTCTTT.

The chain carries TRBV3-1 (or the pseudogene TRBV3-2) and TRBJ2-7; 7 bases fit TRBD2. Germline V gives CDR1 LGHDT, CDR2 YNNKEL (reference sequence). The CDR3 sequence is 15 residues long. V shed 1 base, J shed 4 bases, and the junction held 7 bases outside the gene matches. CDR3 residues: CASSQVGGSGYEQYF. For the CDR3, the DNA is TGTGCCAGCAGCCAAGTTGGCGGGAGCGGGTACGAGCAGTACTTC.

J is TRBJ2-1 and V is TRBV14; 7 bases map to TRBD1. The J segment lost 6 bases and the V segment lost 0 bases, leaving 11 bases of the junction unmatched. CDR3 length: 17 amino acids. The germline CDR1 and CDR2 sequences are SGHDN and FVKESK. The chain's CDR3 is CASSQDRSDRTLNEQFF. The DNA for the CDR3 is TGTGCCAGCAGCCAAGATAGGTCGGACAGGACACTCAATGAGCAGTTCTTC.

The chain's CDR3 is CASSPGTSHSPLHF. In DNA form, the CDR3 reads TGTGCCAGCAGCCCCGGGACATCTCATTCACCCCTCCACTTT. The chain employs TRBV7-9 and TRBJ1-6; possible D gene TRBD1, 6 bases. The CDR3 is 14 residues long. Germline assignment: CDR1 SEHNR and CDR2 FQNEAQ (reference sequence). Trimming pared 5 bases from V and 8 bases from J, leaving 13 bases between.

This clone was picked up one time. V gene TRBV5-1 combines with J gene TRBJ1-2; D unresolved. Deletions cut 0 bases from V and 4 bases from J, with 7 bases between. This CDR3 has 13 amino acids. CDR1 is SGHRS, CDR2 YFSETQ, per germline. This chain's CDR3 is CASSLDSPYGYTF. For the CDR3, the DNA is TGCGCCAGCAGCTTGGACAGTCCCTATGGCTACACCTTC.

This chain uses TRBV24-1 with TRBJ1-5; no firm D call. The CDR3 covers 13 residues. Germline V CDR1 and CDR2: KGHDR, SFDVKD. The V and J ends lost 1 base and 6 bases respectively, with 6 bases between them. CDR3 sequence (DNA): TGTGCCACCAGTGATTTACCCGGTCAGCCCCAGCATTTT. It is translated as CATSDLPGQPQHF.

V gene TRBV5-1 combines with J gene TRBJ1-1; a weak D match, TRBD1 (5 bases). The ends were cut back, 3 bases at V and 1 base at J, with 10 bases in the middle. The CDR3 is made up of 14 amino acids. CDR1 and CDR2 from the germline V gene are SGHRS and YFSETQ. CDR3 coding DNA: TGCGCCAGCAGCTCGCTCGACAGGAACACTGAAGCTTTCTTT. It specifies CASSSLDRNTEAFF.